These 31 T cell receptor beta chains were sequenced from one sample in a study of T cell repertoires in cytomegalovirus infection. TCRdb recomputed calls from the reads with MiXCR, one row per CDR3 protein. The sample lists some 800,000 distinct CDR3 sequences, about 29% occurring once. These receptors have no identified antigens. The source was cultured CD8+ T cells from PBMCs, collected from culture after CMV antigen stimulation. The receptors were gathered from a human donor in good health (CMV status not recorded). Some clones in this sample may be carry-over from other donors' samples.

This clonotype was recorded at least ten times. The chain carries TRBV7-2 and TRBJ1-2; possible D gene TRBD1, 5 bases. CDR3 length: 14 amino acids. The germline V gene encodes CDR1 SGHTA and CDR2 FQGNSA. The ends were cut back, 3 bases at V and 4 bases at J, with 12 bases in the middle. CDR3 amino acids: CASSFEEGSYGYTF. The CDR3 coding sequence is TGTGCCAGCAGCTTCGAGGAGGGGAGCTATGGCTACACCTTC.

This clonotype was detected only a few times. The rearrangement uses TRBV27 and TRBJ1-1, with D possibly being TRBD1 (5 bases). This CDR3 region has 14 residues. The V end lost 5 bases, the J end lost 5 bases, and 15 bases lay between the germline ends. CDR1 MNHEY and CDR2 SMNVEV come from the germline V gene (reference sequence). In DNA form, the CDR3 reads TGTGCCAGCAGTCCCGGGGCTTTAAGAACTGAAGCTTTCTTT. It encodes CASSPGALRTEAFF.

J is TRBJ1-2 and V is TRBV6-5; D call uncertain. CDR3 length: 13 residues. V was pared by 0 bases and J by 6 bases, with 8 bases between. The germline gives CDR1 MNHEY, CDR2 SVGAGI. CDR3 in amino acids: CASSYSNGDGYTF. CDR3 nucleotides: TGTGCCAGCAGTTACTCGAACGGGGATGGCTACACCTTC.

This clonotype came up a few times. The chain couples TRBV6-1 to TRBJ2-2, with D uncertain. Germline CDR1 MNHNS, CDR2 SASEGT. The CDR3 runs 12 residues. With 8 bases removed from V and 4 bases from J, the gap between germline ends came to 8 bases. CDR3: CASLIGTGELFF. The CDR3 DNA sequence: TGTGCCAGCTTAATAGGCACCGGGGAGCTGTTTTTT.

The V call is TRBV5-4, the J call TRBJ2-1; a weak D match, TRBD2 (5 bases). Deletions cut 0 bases from V and 12 bases from J, with 22 bases between. The CDR3 runs 16 residues. From germline, CDR1 is SGHNT and CDR2 YYREEE (reference sequence). The chain's CDR3 is CASSLGAEGMFDGQFF. The CDR3 coding sequence is TGTGCCAGCAGCTTGGGAGCGGAAGGTATGTTCGATGGGCAGTTCTTC.

This clonotype appeared a few times. The chain carries TRBV25-1 and TRBJ1-5; no clear D. The V end lost 4 bases, the J end lost 3 bases, and 10 bases lay between the germline ends. This CDR3 comprises 14 residues. The germline gives CDR1 MGHDK, CDR2 SYGVNS. The CDR3, as DNA: TGTGCCAGCAGTGGGGTCCTTACCAATCAGCCCCAGCATTTT. Translated: CASSGVLTNQPQHF. The entire variable domain, with the rest obtained from reference TRBV25-1 and TRBJ1-5, is as follows: EADIYQTPRYLVIGTGKKITLECSQTMGHDKMYWYQQDPGMELHLIHYSYGVNSTEKGDLSSESTVSRIRTEHFPLTLESARPSHTSQYLCASSGVLTNQPQHFGDGTRLSIL.

This CDR3 reads CASSSSAGDENSGANVLTF. The CDR3 bases are TGTGCCAGCAGCTCTTCTGCGGGGGACGAAAACTCTGGGGCCAACGTCCTGACTTTC. The V and J genes are TRBV11-3 and TRBJ2-6, with 7 positions matching TRBD2. The germline CDR1 and CDR2 sequences are SGHNT and YENEEA. J gave up 0 bases and V 4 bases, and 12 bases lay outside the gene matches. CDR3 length: 19 residues.

The chain combines TRBV6-1 with TRBJ1-1, with D unresolved. V lost 10 bases and J 1 base, leaving 13 bases between the germline ends. The CDR3 has 13 residues. Germline CDR1 is MNHNS and CDR2 is SASEGT. The CDR3 nucleotides are TGTGCCACTGGCGGCAGGACGAACACTGAAGCTTTCTTT. Amino acid sequence: CATGGRTNTEAFF.

V and J are TRBV19 and TRBJ2-1; D uncertain. Germline values: CDR1 LNHDA, CDR2 SQIVND (reference sequence). The V end lost 3 bases, the J end lost 4 bases, and 7 bases lay between the germline ends. The CDR3 loop spans 13 amino acids. The CDR3 region is CASSMATYNEQFF. Here the CDR3 DNA reads TGTGCCAGTAGTATGGCTACATACAATGAGCAGTTCTTC.

This clonotype occurred a few times. This chain joins TRBV6-5 and TRBJ2-2, with TRBD1 matching 9 bases. The CDR3 extends over 17 amino acids. The trim removed 2 bases at V and 0 bases at J, leaving 4 bases unmatched. Germline V gene lookup returns CDR1 MNHEY and CDR2 SVGAGI. This chain's CDR3 is CASSYPRDRANTGELFF. The CDR3 bases are TGTGCCAGCAGTTACCCAAGGGACAGGGCGAACACCGGGGAGCTGTTTTTT.

To note about this clonotype: A read error may be the cause here, since a much bigger clone is one base away. The J gene is TRBJ2-7, the V gene TRBV11-2; TRBD1 is a possible D gene (5 bases). Germline V gene data show CDR1 as SGHAT and CDR2 as FQNNGV. This CDR3 spans 13 amino acids. The CDR3 loop is CASSLMTDYERYF. In DNA form, the CDR3 reads TGTGCCAGCAGCTTAATGACAGATTACGAGCGGTACTTC. The whole variable domain, remainder taken from reference TRBV11-2 and TRBJ2-7, is EAGVAQSPRYKIIEKRQSVAFWCNPISGHATLYWYQQILGQGPKLLIQFQNNGVVDDSQLPKDRFSAERLKGVDSTLKIQPAKLEDSAVYLCASSLMTDYERYFGPGTRLTVT.

The rearrangement uses TRBV19 and TRBJ1-5; D is possibly TRBD1 (6 bases). CDR1 and CDR2 from the germline V gene are LNHDA and SQIVND (reference sequence). V lost 5 bases and J lost 4, with 12 bases in between. The CDR3 runs 14 residues. CDR3 coding DNA: TGTGCCAGTAGTCCCAGGGGCACGAATCAGCCCCAGCATTTT. Protein sequence: CASSPRGTNQPQHF.

This clonotype appeared a few times. The V gene is TRBV7-9, the J gene TRBJ2-5, with 7 bases lining up with TRBD1. The CDR3 contains 12 residues. Germline values: CDR1 SEHNR, CDR2 FQNEAQ (reference sequence). The J segment lost 4 bases and the V segment lost 5 bases, leaving 1 base of the junction unmatched. Here the CDR3 reads CASSRDRETQYF. Written as DNA, the CDR3 is TGTGCCAGCAGCCGGGACAGAGAGACCCAGTACTTC.

This clonotype was counted ten times or more. The V call is TRBV7-2, the J call TRBJ2-5; 8 nucleotides line up with TRBD2. J gave up 4 bases and V 0 bases, and 10 bases lay outside the gene matches. Per the germline V gene, CDR1 is SGHTA and CDR2 is FQGNSA. This CDR3 contains 17 residues. CDR3 amino acids: CASSLAGGGPVAETQYF. CDR3 DNA sequence: TGTGCCAGCAGCTTAGCTGGCGGGGGGCCTGTGGCAGAGACCCAGTACTTC.

V gene TRBV6-6 combines with J gene TRBJ1-4; tentatively, D is TRBD1 (6 bases). This CDR3 is built from 15 residues. V gave up 4 bases and J gave up 4 bases, with 13 bases separating them. Germline lookup yields CDR1 MNHNY and CDR2 SVGAGI (reference sequence). The CDR3 protein is CASSSVTGVNEKLFF. Written as DNA, the CDR3 is TGTGCCAGCAGTTCAGTGACAGGAGTTAATGAAAAACTGTTTTTT.

This clonotype was counted a few times. This chain links TRBV5-5 with TRBJ2-2; D is perhaps TRBD1 or TRBD2 (5 bases each). The CDR3 is 15 amino acids. Germline V gene sequence: CDR1 SGHKS, CDR2 YYEKEE (reference sequence). V was cut by 1 base and J by 5 bases, with 12 bases left in between. Here the CDR3 reads CASSLHQGRTGELFF. The CDR3 DNA sequence: TGTGCCAGCAGCTTGCACCAGGGACGGACCGGGGAGCTGTTTTTT.

The chain is built from TRBV6-1 and TRBJ1-1; TRBD1 is a possible D gene (6 bases). The germline V gene has CDR1 MNHNS and CDR2 SASEGT. The V and J ends lost 5 bases and 7 bases respectively, with 20 bases between them. CDR3 length: 15 amino acids. The DNA for the CDR3 is TGTGCCAGCAGTTCCGGGACACCCTTTGGGGGTGAAGCTTTCTTT. This gives the protein CASSSGTPFGGEAFF.

V usage is TRBV7-6 and J usage is TRBJ1-5; no clear D. This CDR3 region has 15 residues. Looked up from germline, CDR1 is SGHVS and CDR2 is FNYEAQ. The V end was cut by 5 bases, the J end by 4 bases, with 15 bases between. For the CDR3, the DNA is TGTGCCAGCAGCCAACTCCCGGGCCCGAATCAGCCCCAGCATTTT. It is translated as CASSQLPGPNQPQHF.

Here the CDR3 reads CSAGEIAAEQYF. CDR3 coding DNA: TGCAGTGCTGGGGAGATAGCGGCGGAGCAGTACTTC. V is TRBV20-1 and J is TRBJ2-7; possible D gene TRBD2, 6 bases. The CDR3 has 12 residues. V gave up 5 bases and J gave up 7 bases, with 15 bases separating them. Germline V gene lookup returns CDR1 DFQATT and CDR2 SNEGSKA (reference sequence).

In this sample, this clonotype turned up a few times. As DNA, the CDR3 is TGTGCCAGCAGCTTATTCCAGCGGGGGTTGAATGAGCAGTTCTTC. The encoded protein is CASSLFQRGLNEQFF. This chain uses TRBV7-8 with TRBJ2-1, with TRBD2 identical over 8 bases. V gave up 2 bases and J gave up 7 bases; unmatched junction bases: 7. The CDR3 loop spans 15 amino acids. CDR1 SGHVS and CDR2 FQNEAQ come from the germline V gene.

This chain joins TRBV27 and TRBJ2-7; D might be TRBD1 or TRBD2, each matching 5 bases. This CDR3 has 16 amino acids. From germline, CDR1 is MNHEY and CDR2 SMNVEV (reference sequence). Trimming took off 10 bases at V and 0 bases at J, with 22 bases between the two ends. Written as DNA, the CDR3 is TGTGCCACTTCCCACAAGGGGAGCTATAGCTCCTACGAGCAGTACTTC. Amino acid sequence: CATSHKGSYSSYEQYF.

This clonotype appeared many times. The chain has TRBV7-2 and TRBJ1-1; D is uncertain. Deletions cut 5 bases from V and 0 bases from J, with 10 bases between. Germline V gene data show CDR1 as SGHTA and CDR2 as FQGNSA. The CDR3 loop spans 14 amino acids. The CDR3 nucleotides are TGTGCCAGCAGCGGTAATAAACTGAACACTGAAGCTTTCTTT. Translation: CASSGNKLNTEAFF.

This clonotype was counted many times. V is TRBV12-3 or TRBV12-4 and J is TRBJ1-3, with 8 bases fitting TRBD1. CDR3 length: 21 residues. J gave up 0 bases and V 4 bases, and 20 bases lay outside the gene matches. The CDR3 is CASSSPDRGRGGPLSGNTIYF. The CDR3 DNA reads TGTGCCAGCAGTTCTCCCGACAGGGGCCGAGGGGGGCCCCTCTCTGGAAACACCATATATTTT.

The chain uses TRBV28 and TRBJ2-3; 10 bases fit TRBD2. V was clipped by 6 bases and J by 2 bases; unmatched bases: 11. This CDR3 contains 17 residues. The germline CDR1 and CDR2 sequences are MDHEN and SYDVKM. The CDR3 protein is CASRPVLAGDFTDTQYF. The CDR3, as DNA: TGTGCCAGCAGACCTGTCCTAGCGGGGGACTTCACAGATACGCAGTATTTT. The full variable domain, in which reference TRBV28 and TRBJ2-3 provide the parts outside the CDR3, is DVKVTQSSRYLVKRTGEKVFLECVQDMDHENMFWYRQDPGLGLRLIYFSYDVKMKEKGDIPEGYSVSREKKERFSLILESASTNQTSMYLCASRPVLAGDFTDTQYFGPGTRLTVL.

This clonotype was counted between two and nine times. This chain uses TRBV6-5 with TRBJ1-2, with TRBD1 identical over 8 bases. V trimming: 7 bases; J trimming: 8 bases; junction bases outside the gene matches: 18. The CDR3 length is 16 residues. In germline, CDR1 is MNHEY, CDR2 SVGAGI. The CDR3 protein is CASTPDRGRGARGYTF. The CDR3 DNA reads as TGTGCCAGCACCCCAGACAGGGGTAGGGGTGCTCGGGGCTACACCTTC.

This clonotype appeared a few times. This chain links TRBV5-1 with TRBJ2-5, with TRBD2 matching over 9 bases. V shed 2 bases and J 5 bases; nucleotides not matched to a gene: 13. CDR1 and CDR2 from the germline V gene are SGHRS and YFSETQ. This CDR3 has 17 residues. CDR3: CASSLTPVGGGGETQYF. CDR3 nucleotides: TGCGCCAGCAGCTTAACCCCCGTAGGCGGGGGGGGGGAGACCCAGTACTTC.

The chain employs TRBV19 and TRBJ2-2; 7 bases map to TRBD1. The germline gives CDR1 LNHDA, CDR2 SQIVND (reference sequence). V lost 4 bases to trimming and J lost 6 bases; unmatched junction nucleotides: 5. CDR3 length: 14 residues. CDR3 bases: TGTGCCAGTAGTAGAACAGGGGTAGCCGGGGAGCTGTTTTTT. Its protein is CASSRTGVAGELFF.

This clonotype came up a few times. The V gene is TRBV20-1, the J gene TRBJ1-5; the D gene is possibly TRBD1 (5 bases). The CDR3 spans 15 residues. Trimming removed 6 bases from V and 1 base from J, with 16 bases in between. Germline CDR1 reads DFQATT; CDR2 reads SNEGSKA (reference sequence). CDR3 DNA: TGCAGTGCAAAGCTGGGAGGGGCGAGCAATCAGCCCCAGCATTTT. This gives the protein CSAKLGGASNQPQHF.

In its sample, this clonotype was seen many times. The chain combines TRBV7-9 with TRBJ2-1, with 8 bases aligning to TRBD1. Germline trimming cut 5 bases from V and 7 bases from J; bases unmatched to any gene: 4. Looked up from germline, CDR1 is SEHNR and CDR2 is FQNEAQ (reference sequence). This CDR3 is 13 amino acids long. The CDR3 nucleotides read TGTGCCAGCAGCGAGACAGGGGTGAATGAGCAGTTCTTC. Amino acids: CASSETGVNEQFF. The variable domain in full, with the rest retrieved from reference TRBV7-9 and TRBJ2-1, is DTGVSQNPRHKITKRGQNVTFRCDPISEHNRLYWYRQTLGQGPEFLTYFQNEAQLEKSRLLSDRFSAERPKGSFSTLEIQRTEQGDSAMYLCASSETGVNEQFFGPGTRLTVL.

The V gene is TRBV23-1, the J gene TRBJ2-3; tentative D call: TRBD2 (7 bases). TRBV23-1 is an open reading frame whose function is uncertain. This CDR3 is built from 15 residues. Trimming pared 6 bases from V and 1 base from J, leaving 14 bases between. In nucleotides, the CDR3 is TGCGCCAGCAGCAGAGAGGGGGGGCGCACAGATACGCAGTATTTT. As protein: CASSREGGRTDTQYF.

The chain links TRBV6-2 or TRBV6-3 to TRBJ2-1; D ambiguous. The CDR3 spans 13 residues. The V gene's germline CDR1 is MNHEY and CDR2 SVGEGT. V was clipped by 7 bases and J by 5 bases, with 12 bases between them. The CDR3 loop is CASTFYGNNEQFF. The DNA for the CDR3 is TGTGCCAGCACTTTTTATGGGAACAATGAGCAGTTCTTC.